This passage covers 9 T cell receptor beta chains from one sample sequenced in a study of blood T cell repertoires in COVID-19. Generated by immunoSEQ multiplex PCR, the TCRdb table keeps only in-frame clones and is missing some. The top ten hold 1.7% of the sample, which has about 300,000 clones, about 89% seen once. The sequenced sample consisted of PBMCs or T cells enriched from blood (not recorded which). Every receptor here comes from a woman aged 35 to 49 who had recovered from COVID-19.

This sequence joins TRBV19 and TRBJ2-7; TRBD2 is a possible D gene (5 bases). Trimming pared 7 bases from V and 1 base from J, leaving 11 bases between. This CDR3 region has 13 residues. Germline V lookup: CDR1 LNHDA, CDR2 SQIVND (reference sequence). The CDR3: CASTHPGSYEQYF. CDR3 DNA: TGTGCCAGTACCCACCCGGGGTCCTACGAGCAGTACTTC.

This sequence joins TRBV5-1 and TRBJ2-7; TRBD2 matches 7 bases. J gave up 2 bases and V 0 bases, and 8 bases lay outside the gene matches. The V gene's germline CDR1 is SGHRS and CDR2 YFSETQ. This CDR3 has 16 amino acids. The CDR3, as DNA: TGCGCCAGCAGCTTGGTTGTGTCTAGCGGAGCCTACGAGCAGTACTTC. This gives the protein CASSLVVSSGAYEQYF.

The V call is TRBV5-6, the J call TRBJ1-2, with TRBD1 as a possible D gene (6 bases). The CDR3 contains 16 residues. Between the trimmed V and J ends, which lost 4 bases and 6 bases, there was a span of 22 bases. Germline CDR1 and CDR2: SGHDT and YYEEEE. The DNA of the CDR3 is TGTGCCAGCAGCCCCGGGGGGGGGCTAACCTTTAATGGCTACACCTTC. This gives the protein CASSPGGGLTFNGYTF.

The chain links TRBV29-1 to TRBJ1-4; 8 nucleotides agree with TRBD1. The CDR3 covers 14 residues. V was clipped by 7 bases and J by 6 bases; unmatched bases: 10. The germline V gene has CDR1 SQVTM and CDR2 ANQGSEA. CDR3 protein: CSANSQGAYEKLFF. Here the CDR3 DNA reads TGCAGCGCTAATAGCCAGGGGGCGTATGAAAAACTGTTTTTT.

This clone was detected only once. The J gene is TRBJ1-4, the V gene TRBV3-1 (or the pseudogene TRBV3-2); no reliable D call. This CDR3 is 15 amino acids long. With 0 bases removed from V and 4 bases from J, the gap between germline ends came to 9 bases. Germline CDR1 is LGHDT and CDR2 is YNNKEL (reference sequence). The CDR3, as DNA: TGTGCCAGCAGCCAAGAGGGAGTCCTTAATGAAAAACTGTTTTTT. It yields the protein CASSQEGVLNEKLFF.

This sequence joins TRBV29-1 and TRBJ1-1, with TRBD1 as a possible D gene (5 bases). Trimming pared 5 bases from V and 5 bases from J, leaving 18 bases between. In germline, CDR1 is SQVTM, CDR2 ANQGSEA. The CDR3 runs 14 residues. CDR3: CSVNPGRGRTEAFF. Written as DNA, the CDR3 is TGCAGCGTTAACCCGGGGAGGGGAAGAACTGAAGCTTTCTTT.

This rearrangement joins TRBV5-4 to TRBJ2-2; 7 positions agree with TRBD2. V dropped 9 bases and J dropped 2; count of bases not matched to a gene: 13. The CDR3 contains 16 residues. The germline V gene encodes CDR1 SGHNT and CDR2 YYREEE (reference sequence). The CDR3 protein is CATTLFGGGNTGELFF. The DNA for the CDR3 is TGTGCCACCACCTTGTTCGGCGGGGGTAACACCGGGGAGCTGTTTTTT. The full variable domain, rest sourced from reference TRBV5-4 and TRBJ2-2, is ETGVTQSPTHLIKTRGQQVTLRCSSQSGHNTVSWYQQALGQGPQFIFQYYREEENGRGNFPPRFSGLQFPNYSSELNVNALELDDSALYLCATTLFGGGNTGELFFGEGSRLTVL.

The chain combines TRBV7-9 with TRBJ1-6; 7 positions agree with TRBD1. Trimming took 5 bases from V and 7 from J; bases not matched to a gene: 2. This CDR3 comprises 13 residues. CDR1 and CDR2 (germline): SEHNR, FQNEAQ (reference sequence). The CDR3 spells CASSVTGNSPLHF. The DNA for the CDR3 is TGTGCCAGCAGCGTGACAGGGAATTCACCCCTCCACTTT.

V and J are TRBV27 and TRBJ1-2; 7 bases are a match to TRBD1. CDR1 and CDR2 from the germline V gene are MNHEY and SMNVEV (reference sequence). There are 15 residues in the CDR3. With 8 bases clipped from V and 2 bases from J, the junction kept 11 bases outside the gene matches. The CDR3: CASCDRVLSNYGYTF. The DNA for the CDR3 is TGTGCCAGCTGCGACAGGGTCCTCTCAAACTATGGCTACACCTTC.